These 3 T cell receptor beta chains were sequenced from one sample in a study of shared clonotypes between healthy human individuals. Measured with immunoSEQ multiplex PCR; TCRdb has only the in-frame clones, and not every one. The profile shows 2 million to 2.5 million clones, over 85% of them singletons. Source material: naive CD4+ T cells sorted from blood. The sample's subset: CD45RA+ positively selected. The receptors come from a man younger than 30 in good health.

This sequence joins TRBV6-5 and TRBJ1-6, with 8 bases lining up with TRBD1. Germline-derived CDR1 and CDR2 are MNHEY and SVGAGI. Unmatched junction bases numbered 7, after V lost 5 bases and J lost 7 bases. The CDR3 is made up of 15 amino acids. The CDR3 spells CASSIHRGDNSPLHF. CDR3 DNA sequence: TGTGCCAGCAGTATACACAGGGGGGACAATTCACCCCTCCACTTT.

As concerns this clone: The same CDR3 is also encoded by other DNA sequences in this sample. The CDR3 DNA is TGTGCCAGCAGGAGGACAGGGGGAACTGAAGCTTTCTTT. It encodes CASRRTGGTEAFF. The chain employs TRBV6-5 and TRBJ1-1; 10 bases align to TRBD1. Germline lookup yields CDR1 MNHEY and CDR2 SVGAGI. The CDR3 has 13 amino acids. The V gene end was trimmed by 6 bases and the J gene end by 5 bases; junction bases not matched to a gene: 3.

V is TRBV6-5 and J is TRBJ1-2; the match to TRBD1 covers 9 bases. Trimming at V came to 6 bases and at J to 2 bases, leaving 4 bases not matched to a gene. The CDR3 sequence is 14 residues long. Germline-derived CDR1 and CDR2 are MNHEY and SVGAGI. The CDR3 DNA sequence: TGTGCCAGCAGAAGGGACAGGGTGAACTATGGCTACACCTTC. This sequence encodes CASRRDRVNYGYTF.